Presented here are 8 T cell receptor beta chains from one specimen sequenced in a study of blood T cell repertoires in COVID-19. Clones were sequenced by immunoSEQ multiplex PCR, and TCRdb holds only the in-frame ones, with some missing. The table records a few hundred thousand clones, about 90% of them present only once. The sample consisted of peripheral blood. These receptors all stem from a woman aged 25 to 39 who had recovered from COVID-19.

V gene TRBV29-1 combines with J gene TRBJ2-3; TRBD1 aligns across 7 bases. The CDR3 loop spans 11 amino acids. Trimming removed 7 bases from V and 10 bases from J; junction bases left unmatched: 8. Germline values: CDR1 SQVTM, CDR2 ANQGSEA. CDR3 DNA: TGCAGCGGTGACTCAACAGGGGCGCAGTATTTT. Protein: CSGDSTGAQYF.

CDR3 amino acids: CASSPRPTGELFF. As DNA, the CDR3 is TGTGCCAGCAGCCCGCGGCCAACCGGGGAGCTGTTTTTT. The chain uses TRBV11-2 and TRBJ2-2; D ambiguous. Trimming shortened V by 5 bases and J by 5 bases, and 9 bases separated the two germline ends. The CDR3 is made up of 13 amino acids. The germline V gene encodes CDR1 SGHAT and CDR2 FQNNGV.

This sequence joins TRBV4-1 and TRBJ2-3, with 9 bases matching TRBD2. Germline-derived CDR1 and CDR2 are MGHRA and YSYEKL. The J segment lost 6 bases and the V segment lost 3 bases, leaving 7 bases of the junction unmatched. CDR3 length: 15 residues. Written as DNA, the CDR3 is TGCGCCAGCAGCCAGGGCGGGGGGGCTTCGGATACGCAGTATTTT. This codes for CASSQGGGASDTQYF.

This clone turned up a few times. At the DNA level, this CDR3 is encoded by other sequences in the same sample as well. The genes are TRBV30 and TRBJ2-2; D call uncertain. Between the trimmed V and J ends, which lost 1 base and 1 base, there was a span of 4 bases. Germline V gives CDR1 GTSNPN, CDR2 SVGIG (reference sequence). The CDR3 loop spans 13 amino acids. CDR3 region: CAWSGQNTGELFF. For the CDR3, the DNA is TGTGCCTGGAGTGGACAGAACACCGGGGAGCTGTTTTTT.

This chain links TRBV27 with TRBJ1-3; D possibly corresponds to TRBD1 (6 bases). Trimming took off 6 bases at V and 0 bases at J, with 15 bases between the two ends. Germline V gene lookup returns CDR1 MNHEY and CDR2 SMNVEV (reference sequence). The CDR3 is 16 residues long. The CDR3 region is CASSSRQGGSGNTIYF. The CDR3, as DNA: TGTGCCAGCAGCTCCCGACAAGGGGGCTCTGGAAACACCATATATTTT.

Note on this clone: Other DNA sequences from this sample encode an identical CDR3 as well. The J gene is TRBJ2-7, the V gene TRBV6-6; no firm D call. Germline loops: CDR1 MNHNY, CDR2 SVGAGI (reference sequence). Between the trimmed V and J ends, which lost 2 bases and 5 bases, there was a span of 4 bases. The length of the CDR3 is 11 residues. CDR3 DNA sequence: TGTGCCAGCAGTTACCGGGACGAGCAGTACTTC. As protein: CASSYRDEQYF.

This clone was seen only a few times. The CDR3 sequence is CASSSSGTVSKNIQYF. The CDR3 region has the DNA TGTGCCAGCAGTTCCTCCGGGACAGTAAGCAAAAACATTCAGTACTTC. This chain joins TRBV6-2 or TRBV6-3 and TRBJ2-4; 7 bases map to TRBD1. V lost 4 bases to trimming and J lost 3 bases; unmatched junction nucleotides: 9. Per the germline V gene, CDR1 is MNHEY and CDR2 is SVGEGT. This CDR3 is 16 amino acids long.

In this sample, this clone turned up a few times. CDR3 amino acids: CASKGGVNTEAFF. For the CDR3, the DNA is TGTGCCAGCAAAGGGGGTGTGAACACTGAAGCTTTCTTT. This sequence joins TRBV2 and TRBJ1-1, with D maybe TRBD1 (6 bases). V was cut by 7 bases and J by 0 bases, with 9 bases left in between. Germline V gene sequence: CDR1 SNHLY, CDR2 FYNNEI. The CDR3 sequence is 13 residues long.